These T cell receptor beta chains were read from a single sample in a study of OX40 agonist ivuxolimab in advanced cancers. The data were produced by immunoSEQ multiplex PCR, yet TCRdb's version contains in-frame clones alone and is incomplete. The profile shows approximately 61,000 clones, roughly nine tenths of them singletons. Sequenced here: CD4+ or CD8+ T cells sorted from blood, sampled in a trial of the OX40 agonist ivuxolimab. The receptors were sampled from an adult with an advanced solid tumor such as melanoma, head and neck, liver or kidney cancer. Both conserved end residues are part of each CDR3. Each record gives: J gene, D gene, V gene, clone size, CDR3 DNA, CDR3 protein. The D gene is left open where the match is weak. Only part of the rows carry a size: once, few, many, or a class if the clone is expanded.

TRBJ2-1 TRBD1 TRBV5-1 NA TGCGCCAGCAGCTTGGGGGGACAGATCGATGAGCAGTTCTTC CASSLGGQIDEQFF
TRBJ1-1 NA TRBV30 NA TGTGCCTGGAGTGTCGGACTCAGGGAGACTGAAGCTTTCTTT CAWSVGLRETEAFF
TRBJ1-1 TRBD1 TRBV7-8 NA TGTGCCAGCAGCTTAGTCACAGGGGGAACTGAAGCTTTCTTT CASSLVTGGTEAFF
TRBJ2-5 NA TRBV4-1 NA TGCGCCAGCAGTCCCGGCCGGCTGGGGGAGACCCAGTACTTC CASSPGRLGETQYF
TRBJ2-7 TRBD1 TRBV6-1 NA TGTGCCAGCGGACAGGGCCCTGGCTCCTACGAGCAGTACTTC CASGQGPGSYEQYF
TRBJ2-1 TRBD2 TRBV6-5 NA TGTGCCAGCAGGACGACGGGACTAGACGTCGATGAGCAGTTCTTC CASRTTGLDVDEQFF
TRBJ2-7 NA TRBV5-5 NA TGTGCCAGCAGCTTGGCAAACGAGCAGTACTTC CASSLANEQYF
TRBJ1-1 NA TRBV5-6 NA TGTGCCAGCAGCTTTATAATGAACACTGAAGCTTTCTTT CASSFIMNTEAFF
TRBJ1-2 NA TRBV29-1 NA TGCAGCGTTAAGACAGAATATGGCTACACCTTC CSVKTEYGYTF
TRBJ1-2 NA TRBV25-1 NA TGTGCCAGCAGTGAATCGGCAGGGATCTATGGCTACACCTTC CASSESAGIYGYTF
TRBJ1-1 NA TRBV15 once TGTGCCACCAGCAGAGCAGTGGGGGAAGCTTTCTTT CATSRAVGEAFF
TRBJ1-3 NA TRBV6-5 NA TGTGCCAGCAGACCGGGTCGGGACTCTGGAAACACCATATATTTT CASRPGRDSGNTIYF
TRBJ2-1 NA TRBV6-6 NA TGTGCCAGCAGTTACAGGGGGTATAACAATGAGCAGTTCTTC CASSYRGYNNEQFF
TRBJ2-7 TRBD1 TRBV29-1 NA TGCAGCGCCATGGGACAGGGGGCCTACACCTACGAGCAGTACTTC CSAMGQGAYTYEQYF
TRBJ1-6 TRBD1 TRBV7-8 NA TGTGCCAGCAGCTTGGGGGGACAGGCCTATAATTCACCCCTCCACTTT CASSLGGQAYNSPLHF
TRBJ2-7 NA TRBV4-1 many TGCGCCAGCAGCCAAGATGCCGGCTACGAGCAGTACTTC CASSQDAGYEQYF
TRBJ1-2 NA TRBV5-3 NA TGTGCCAGCAGCTTGGTAGGTGGCTACACCTTC CASSLVGGYTF
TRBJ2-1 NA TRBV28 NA TGTGCCAGCAAAAGGGGCAGCTCCTACAATGAGCAGTTCTTC CASKRGSSYNEQFF
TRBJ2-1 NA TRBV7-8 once TGTGCCAGCAGCTCTAGCTCCAATGAGCAGTTCTTC CASSSSSNEQFF
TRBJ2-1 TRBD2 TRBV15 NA TGTGCCACCAGCAGAGGCGACCCTTCCGGGACTAGTTGGGGCAATGAGCAGTTCTTC CATSRGDPSGTSWGNEQFF
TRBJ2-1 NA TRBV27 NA TGTGCCAGCACTCAGGTCGGGTACAATGAGCAGTTCTTC CASTQVGYNEQFF
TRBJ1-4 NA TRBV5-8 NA TGTGCCAGCAGCTTGAGTAGAGCTGATCGTCGTGAAAAACTGTTTTTT CASSLSRADRREKLFF
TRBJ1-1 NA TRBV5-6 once TGTGCCAGCAGCGTTCAGGGAGTCGAGACGGCTTTCTTT CASSVQGVETAFF
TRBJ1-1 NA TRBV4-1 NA TGCGCCAGCAGCCAAGGGGAGAATGTGGGGACTGAAGCTTTCTTT CASSQGENVGTEAFF
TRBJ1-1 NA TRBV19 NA TGTGCCAGTAGTATAGAGGGGACAACGAACACTGAAGCTTTCTTT CASSIEGTTNTEAFF
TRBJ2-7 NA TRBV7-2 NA TGTGCCAGCAGCGACCGAGACAGGTTTACCTACGAGCAGTACTTC CASSDRDRFTYEQYF
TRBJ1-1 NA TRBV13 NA TGTGCCAGCAGCCGCCGGGACACGGACACTGAAGCTTTCTTT CASSRRDTDTEAFF
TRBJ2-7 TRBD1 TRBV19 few TGTGCCAGTAGTACCGGGACAGGGTCCTACGAGCAGTACTTC CASSTGTGSYEQYF
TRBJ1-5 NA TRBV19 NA TGTGCCAGTAGTCTTGGTCAGGGGATAAATCAGCCCCAGCATTTT CASSLGQGINQPQHF
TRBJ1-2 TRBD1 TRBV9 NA TGTGCCAGCAGCGTAGTCTACCAAGAGGGGGCGCCGAACTATGGCTACACCTTC CASSVVYQEGAPNYGYTF
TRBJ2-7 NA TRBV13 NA TGTGCCAGCAGTGAATCTGACTACGAGCAGTACTTC CASSESDYEQYF